This T cell receptor beta chain was captured in a study of cytomegalovirus exposure and HLA in healthy donors. Overall study findings and caveats: TCR beta sequences numbering 15,000 to 20,000 were associated with HLA alleles at 0.05 false discovery rate in a later analysis. The majority of TCR sequences were rare, yet some public TCRs appeared in many donors. There were some V segments, including TRBV6-2 and TRBV6-3, excluded as indistinguishable. Researchers catalogued roughly 150 TCR beta chains as cytomegalovirus-associated.

With respect to this clone: Antigen specificity is unknown.

The PCR ran on 60 Vbeta and 13 Jbeta primers. Repertoires were generated with immunoSEQ multiplex PCR, while TCRdb's copy carries only in-frame clones and drops some. This table holds almost 200,000 clones, roughly 77% found once. After removal of 3 bases from V and 5 bases from J, the junction contained 11 bases not matched to a gene. Per germline, CDR1 MNHEY and CDR2 SMNVEV (reference sequence). CDR3 length: 17 amino acids. This chain joins TRBV27 and TRBJ1-5; 9 bases are a match to TRBD1. Material: PBMCs. This receptor was obtained from a male donor in good health and CMV-seropositive. The CDR3 DNA is TGTGCCAGCAGTTTCGTCCCGGGACAGGGTAGTCATCAGCCCCAGCATTTT. Residues: CASSFVPGQGSHQPQHF.